The rows below give T cell receptor beta chains drawn from one sample of a study of T cell repertoires in cytomegalovirus infection. MiXCR, applied by TCRdb to the reads, yields one record per CDR3 protein. The repertoire holds 100,000 to 150,000 distinct CDR3 sequences, approximately 9.2% seen once, with around 10% in the top ten. Sequenced sample: PBMCs. The receptors originated from a human donor in good health (CMV status not recorded). Some clones in this sample may be carry-over from other donors' samples. The CDR3 runs from the conserved cysteine through the conserved F or W. Each record gives: J gene, clone size, D gene, V gene, CDR3 protein, CDR3 DNA. D genes are given only for firm matches. A clone size is listed for some rows: how often the clone was seen (once, few, many), or a class if it is expanded.

J gene: TRBJ1-2; clone size: .; D gene: TRBD1; V gene: TRBV2; CDR3 protein: CASSESEGANYGYTF; CDR3 DNA: TGTGCCAGCAGTGAGAGTGAGGGGGCAAACTATGGCTACACCTTC
J gene: TRBJ2-5; clone size: many; D gene: .; V gene: TRBV30; CDR3 protein: CAWSVQHPREETQYF; CDR3 DNA: TGTGCCTGGAGTGTACAGCACCCGAGGGAGGAGACCCAGTACTTC
J gene: TRBJ2-2; clone size: .; D gene: TRBD1; V gene: TRBV2; CDR3 protein: CASGSDRGNTGELFF; CDR3 DNA: TGTGCCAGCGGGTCGGACAGGGGTAACACCGGGGAGCTGTTTTTT
J gene: TRBJ1-1; clone size: few; D gene: .; V gene: TRBV7-9; CDR3 protein: CASSPVLGNTEAFF; CDR3 DNA: TGTGCCAGCAGCCCTGTACTGGGAAACACTGAAGCTTTCTTT
J gene: TRBJ1-5; clone size: .; D gene: .; V gene: TRBV6-8; CDR3 protein: CASSYSVRQPQHF; CDR3 DNA: TGTGCCAGCAGTTACTCGGTGAGACAGCCCCAGCATTTT
J gene: TRBJ2-3; clone size: .; D gene: .; V gene: TRBV7-6; CDR3 protein: CASSLQQANTQYF; CDR3 DNA: TGTGCCAGCAGCTTACAACAGGCGAATACGCAGTATTTT
J gene: TRBJ2-7; clone size: few; D gene: .; V gene: TRBV3-1; CDR3 protein: CASSALAGQYF; CDR3 DNA: TGTGCCAGCAGCGCTCTCGCTGGGCAGTACTTC
J gene: TRBJ2-3; clone size: many; D gene: TRBD1; V gene: TRBV29-1; CDR3 protein: CSVTGQGSTDTQYF; CDR3 DNA: TGCAGCGTGACGGGACAGGGTAGCACAGATACGCAGTATTTT
J gene: TRBJ1-1; clone size: few; D gene: .; V gene: TRBV28; CDR3 protein: CASSLPLAGVTEAFF; CDR3 DNA: TGTGCCAGCAGTTTACCCTTGGCAGGGGTTACTGAAGCTTTCTTT
J gene: TRBJ1-2; clone size: many; D gene: .; V gene: TRBV28; CDR3 protein: CASSRGGDYGYTF; CDR3 DNA: TGTGCCAGCAGCCGCGGAGGGGATTATGGCTACACCTTC
J gene: TRBJ2-1; clone size: many; D gene: .; V gene: TRBV10-2; CDR3 protein: CASRRTAASYNEQFF; CDR3 DNA: TGCGCCAGCAGGAGAACAGCCGCCTCCTACAATGAGCAGTTCTTC
J gene: TRBJ1-1; clone size: many; D gene: .; V gene: TRBV18; CDR3 protein: CASSPYRGNTEAFF; CDR3 DNA: TGTGCCAGCTCACCCTACCGCGGAAACACTGAAGCTTTCTTT
J gene: TRBJ2-1; clone size: many; D gene: .; V gene: TRBV7-2; CDR3 protein: CASSSSGGLASNEQFF; CDR3 DNA: TGTGCCAGCAGCTCATCGGGGGGCCTCGCTAGCAATGAGCAGTTCTTC
J gene: TRBJ1-6; clone size: many; D gene: .; V gene: TRBV7-6; CDR3 protein: CASSLDPGGSYNSPLHF; CDR3 DNA: TGTGCCAGCAGCTTGGACCCGGGGGGCAGTTATAATTCACCCCTCCACTTT
J gene: TRBJ2-3; clone size: .; D gene: .; V gene: TRBV20-1; CDR3 protein: CSAPRAGSSTDTQYF; CDR3 DNA: TGCAGTGCCCCTCGAGCAGGGAGTAGCACAGATACGCAGTATTTT
J gene: TRBJ2-1; clone size: .; D gene: TRBD2; V gene: TRBV7-2; CDR3 protein: CASSFEPGGVVALNNEQFF; CDR3 DNA: TGTGCCAGCAGCTTCGAGCCGGGGGGGGTAGTGGCGCTTAACAATGAGCAGTTCTTC
J gene: TRBJ2-7; clone size: .; D gene: .; V gene: TRBV7-2; CDR3 protein: CASSFGGRGEQYF; CDR3 DNA: TGTGCCAGCAGCTTCGGAGGTCGGGGCGAGCAGTACTTC
J gene: TRBJ2-7; clone size: .; D gene: TRBD1; V gene: TRBV5-8; CDR3 protein: CASSLRNRGRDEQYF; CDR3 DNA: TGTGCCAGCAGCTTGAGGAACAGGGGGCGGGACGAGCAGTACTTC
J gene: TRBJ2-3; clone size: .; D gene: .; V gene: TRBV7-2; CDR3 protein: CASSSRQTDTQYF; CDR3 DNA: TGTGCCAGCAGCTCTCGACAAACAGATACGCAGTATTTT
J gene: TRBJ1-1; clone size: many; D gene: .; V gene: TRBV12-3/TRBV12-4; CDR3 protein: CASQDSQNTEAFF; CDR3 DNA: TGTGCCAGTCAAGATTCCCAGAACACTGAAGCTTTCTTT
J gene: TRBJ2-1; clone size: many; D gene: TRBD2; V gene: TRBV7-7; CDR3 protein: CASSWVSGGEQFF; CDR3 DNA: TGTGCCAGCAGCTGGGTTAGCGGGGGAGAGCAGTTCTTC
J gene: TRBJ1-6; clone size: .; D gene: TRBD1; V gene: TRBV7-6; CDR3 protein: CASSLGQDSSPLHF; CDR3 DNA: TGTGCCAGCAGCTTGGGACAGGACAGTTCACCCCTCCACTTT
J gene: TRBJ2-7; clone size: many; D gene: .; V gene: TRBV19; CDR3 protein: CASRPTGGTYEQYF; CDR3 DNA: TGTGCCAGTAGACCCACCGGGGGTACCTACGAGCAGTACTTC
J gene: TRBJ1-2; clone size: many; D gene: TRBD1; V gene: TRBV28; CDR3 protein: CASSAMTGSNYGYTF; CDR3 DNA: TGTGCCAGCAGTGCCATGACAGGGTCGAACTATGGCTACACCTTC
J gene: TRBJ2-3; clone size: many; D gene: TRBD2; V gene: TRBV7-9; CDR3 protein: CASSFLGAGGYTDTQYF; CDR3 DNA: TGTGCCAGCAGCTTCCTCGGTGCGGGGGGATACACAGATACGCAGTATTTT
J gene: TRBJ2-2; clone size: many; D gene: .; V gene: TRBV7-2; CDR3 protein: CASSRGLNNGELFF; CDR3 DNA: TGTGCCAGCAGCAGAGGGTTAAATAACGGGGAGCTGTTTTTT
J gene: TRBJ1-5; clone size: many; D gene: .; V gene: TRBV7-9; CDR3 protein: CASSPGPGNQPQHF; CDR3 DNA: TGTGCCAGCAGCCCGGGTCCGGGGAATCAGCCCCAGCATTTT
J gene: TRBJ1-1; clone size: many; D gene: TRBD1; V gene: TRBV14; CDR3 protein: CASSQDRGTEAFF; CDR3 DNA: TGTGCCAGCAGCCAGGACAGGGGAACTGAAGCTTTCTTT
J gene: TRBJ1-5; clone size: once; D gene: TRBD1; V gene: TRBV28; CDR3 protein: CASSRDRGHQPQHF; CDR3 DNA: TGTGCCAGCAGCCGAGACAGGGGGCATCAGCCCCAGCATTTT
J gene: TRBJ2-1; clone size: many; D gene: .; V gene: TRBV20-1; CDR3 protein: CSAPRGNEQFF; CDR3 DNA: TGCAGTGCCCCCCGGGGGAATGAGCAGTTCTTC
J gene: TRBJ1-2; clone size: many; D gene: .; V gene: TRBV7-2; CDR3 protein: CASSLVADYGYTF; CDR3 DNA: TGTGCCAGCAGCTTAGTGGCAGATTATGGCTACACCTTC
J gene: TRBJ2-7; clone size: many; D gene: TRBD2; V gene: TRBV7-2; CDR3 protein: CASSLPIRGLAGEFAYEQYF; CDR3 DNA: TGTGCCAGCAGCTTACCTATCCGGGGACTAGCGGGAGAGTTCGCCTACGAGCAGTACTTC
J gene: TRBJ1-1; clone size: many; D gene: .; V gene: TRBV2; CDR3 protein: CASSPRIGGTEAFF; CDR3 DNA: TGTGCCAGCAGTCCGAGGATCGGAGGGACTGAAGCTTTCTTT
J gene: TRBJ1-2; clone size: many; D gene: .; V gene: TRBV28; CDR3 protein: CASSPTQGYTF; CDR3 DNA: TGTGCCAGCAGTCCAACCCAAGGCTACACCTTC
J gene: TRBJ2-7; clone size: .; D gene: TRBD1; V gene: TRBV29-1; CDR3 protein: CSVETGVREQYF; CDR3 DNA: TGCAGCGTTGAGACAGGGGTTCGCGAGCAGTACTTC
J gene: TRBJ2-1; clone size: many; D gene: TRBD2; V gene: TRBV11-1; CDR3 protein: CASSPIAGSSYNEQFF; CDR3 DNA: TGTGCCAGCAGCCCTATAGCGGGAAGCTCCTACAATGAGCAGTTCTTC
J gene: TRBJ2-5; clone size: .; D gene: .; V gene: TRBV20-1; CDR3 protein: CSATAETQYF; CDR3 DNA: TGCAGTGCGACAGCGGAGACCCAGTACTTC
J gene: TRBJ2-3; clone size: many; D gene: .; V gene: TRBV11-2; CDR3 protein: CASSLLTGSGTDTQYF; CDR3 DNA: TGTGCCAGCAGCTTACTCACAGGGTCGGGCACAGATACGCAGTATTTT
J gene: TRBJ1-1; clone size: many; D gene: .; V gene: TRBV7-8; CDR3 protein: CASSLSKANTEAFF; CDR3 DNA: TGTGCCAGCAGCTTAAGTAAAGCGAACACTGAAGCTTTCTTT
J gene: TRBJ2-3; clone size: .; D gene: .; V gene: TRBV19; CDR3 protein: CASRRQGGEDTQYF; CDR3 DNA: TGTGCCAGTAGGAGACAGGGAGGCGAAGATACGCAGTATTTT
J gene: TRBJ1-1; clone size: many; D gene: .; V gene: TRBV24-1; CDR3 protein: CATMSGRNTEAFF; CDR3 DNA: TGTGCCACCATGTCCGGGAGGAACACTGAAGCTTTCTTT
J gene: TRBJ1-1; clone size: few; D gene: .; V gene: TRBV7-4; CDR3 protein: CASSNRYTEAFF; CDR3 DNA: TGTGCCAGCAGCAACCGGTACACTGAAGCTTTCTTT
J gene: TRBJ2-5; clone size: many; D gene: TRBD1; V gene: TRBV12-3/TRBV12-4; CDR3 protein: CASSHVDRGKETQYF; CDR3 DNA: TGTGCCAGCAGTCACGTCGACAGGGGAAAGGAGACCCAGTACTTC
J gene: TRBJ1-5; clone size: many; D gene: TRBD1; V gene: TRBV12-3/TRBV12-4; CDR3 protein: CASTAGQANSNQPQHF; CDR3 DNA: TGTGCCAGCACCGCGGGACAGGCAAATAGCAATCAGCCCCAGCATTTT
J gene: TRBJ2-2; clone size: many; D gene: .; V gene: TRBV28; CDR3 protein: CASSSPTRPRELFF; CDR3 DNA: TGTGCCAGCAGTTCGCCGACTCGGCCCCGGGAGCTGTTTTTT
J gene: TRBJ1-2; clone size: few; D gene: .; V gene: TRBV28; CDR3 protein: CASSGDKSNYGYTF; CDR3 DNA: TGTGCCAGCAGTGGGGACAAGTCTAACTATGGCTACACCTTC
J gene: TRBJ2-6; clone size: many; D gene: .; V gene: TRBV5-1; CDR3 protein: CASSPTSSGANVLTF; CDR3 DNA: TGCGCCAGCAGCCCGACGAGCTCTGGGGCCAACGTCCTGACTTTC
J gene: TRBJ1-4; clone size: few; D gene: TRBD1; V gene: TRBV12-3/TRBV12-4; CDR3 protein: CASRWGQLNEKLFF; CDR3 DNA: TGTGCCAGCAGATGGGGACAGTTAAATGAAAAACTGTTTTTT
J gene: TRBJ1-2; clone size: many; D gene: TRBD1; V gene: TRBV7-2; CDR3 protein: CASSPRSTGVISYGYTF; CDR3 DNA: TGTGCCAGCAGCCCTAGATCTACAGGGGTAATTTCGTATGGCTACACCTTC
J gene: TRBJ1-2; clone size: few; D gene: .; V gene: TRBV11-2; CDR3 protein: CASSFLLGGEKFGYGYTF; CDR3 DNA: TGTGCCAGCAGCTTTTTGTTAGGGGGGGAAAAGTTCGGCTATGGCTACACCTTC
J gene: TRBJ2-5; clone size: .; D gene: TRBD1; V gene: TRBV9; CDR3 protein: CASSLGQGRGETQYF; CDR3 DNA: TGTGCCAGCAGCTTGGGACAGGGAAGAGGAGAGACCCAGTACTTC
J gene: TRBJ1-2; clone size: many; D gene: .; V gene: TRBV28; CDR3 protein: CASSSPFDRPTNYGYTF; CDR3 DNA: TGTGCCAGCAGTTCACCGTTCGACAGGCCTACTAACTATGGCTACACCTTC
J gene: TRBJ2-7; clone size: few; D gene: TRBD1; V gene: TRBV28; CDR3 protein: CASSLSDRVPYEQYF; CDR3 DNA: TGTGCCAGCAGTTTATCTGACAGGGTCCCCTACGAGCAGTACTTC
J gene: TRBJ1-1; clone size: .; D gene: .; V gene: TRBV7-3; CDR3 protein: CASSLYRETEAFF; CDR3 DNA: TGTGCCAGCAGCTTATACCGGGAAACTGAAGCTTTCTTT
J gene: TRBJ1-6; clone size: .; D gene: .; V gene: TRBV19; CDR3 protein: CASKEGSGSPLHF; CDR3 DNA: TGTGCCAGTAAGGAGGGGTCGGGTTCACCCCTCCACTTT
J gene: TRBJ1-1; clone size: many; D gene: .; V gene: TRBV10-3; CDR3 protein: CAINQGTDTEAFF; CDR3 DNA: TGTGCCATCAATCAGGGGACGGACACTGAAGCTTTCTTT
J gene: TRBJ2-2; clone size: many; D gene: TRBD2; V gene: TRBV7-8; CDR3 protein: CASRKRGDYANTGELFF; CDR3 DNA: TGTGCCAGCAGGAAGCGGGGGGACTACGCGAACACCGGGGAGCTGTTTTTT